This is a list of T cell receptor beta chains from one sample in a study of blood T cell repertoires in COVID-19. Method: immunoSEQ multiplex PCR; TCRdb's copy keeps in-frame clones and lacks some. This sample has 200,000 to 250,000 clones, with 82% found just once. Sequencing was carried out using PBMCs or T cells enriched from blood (not recorded which). Receptor source: a woman aged 55-75 years who had recovered from COVID-19. CDR3s include the opening cysteine and the closing phenylalanine or tryptophan. Each record gives: V gene, J gene, CDR3 length, clone size, D gene, CDR3 protein, CDR3 DNA. The D gene is left open where the match is weak. The size entry is marked missing in some rows and otherwise reads once, few, many or a size class.

v_gene: TRBV29-1; j_gene: TRBJ1-1; len: 14; abundance: -; d_gene: TRBD1; CDR3aa: CSVEDRTGGTEAFF; CDR3nt: TGCAGCGTTGAAGATCGGACAGGGGGCACTGAAGCTTTCTTT
v_gene: TRBV7-9; j_gene: TRBJ1-1; len: 14; abundance: -; d_gene: -; CDR3aa: CASSVMSMNTEAFF; CDR3nt: TGTGCCAGCAGCGTAATGAGCATGAACACTGAAGCTTTCTTT
v_gene: TRBV7-8; j_gene: TRBJ1-2; len: 12; abundance: -; d_gene: TRBD1; CDR3aa: CASSRTGLGYTF; CDR3nt: TGTGCCAGCAGCCGGACAGGACTGGGCTACACCTTC
v_gene: TRBV6-5; j_gene: TRBJ1-4; len: 14; abundance: -; d_gene: -; CDR3aa: CASTQGAGWGKLFF; CDR3nt: TGTGCCAGCACCCAAGGGGCAGGGTGGGGAAAACTGTTTTTT
v_gene: TRBV10-3; j_gene: TRBJ1-2; len: 15; abundance: -; d_gene: -; CDR3aa: CAISESRESNYGYTF; CDR3nt: TGTGCCATCAGTGAGTCAAGAGAGTCTAACTATGGCTACACCTTC
v_gene: TRBV7-9; j_gene: TRBJ2-5; len: 14; abundance: -; d_gene: -; CDR3aa: CASSSRAAQETQYF; CDR3nt: TGTGCCAGCAGCTCGAGGGCAGCTCAAGAGACCCAGTACTTC
v_gene: TRBV6-5; j_gene: TRBJ2-2; len: 15; abundance: -; d_gene: -; CDR3aa: CASSPTAGRRGELFF; CDR3nt: TGTGCCAGCAGTCCAACGGCAGGGAGGCGCGGGGAGCTGTTTTTT
v_gene: TRBV12-5; j_gene: TRBJ2-5; len: 16; abundance: -; d_gene: TRBD2; CDR3aa: CASGLGLAGGQETQYF; CDR3nt: TGTGCTAGTGGTTTGGGACTAGCGGGGGGGCAAGAGACCCAGTACTTC
v_gene: TRBV5-4; j_gene: TRBJ1-1; len: 15; abundance: -; d_gene: -; CDR3aa: CASSLDVGGNTEAFF; CDR3nt: TGTGCCAGCAGCTTGGACGTCGGGGGGAACACTGAAGCTTTCTTT
v_gene: TRBV19; j_gene: TRBJ1-1; len: 16; abundance: few; d_gene: TRBD1; CDR3aa: CASSTRTGGMNTEAFF; CDR3nt: TGTGCCAGTAGTACTCGGACAGGGGGAATGAACACTGAAGCTTTCTTT
v_gene: TRBV10-3; j_gene: TRBJ1-2; len: 18; abundance: -; d_gene: TRBD1; CDR3aa: CAISEGIQGAGGNYGYTF; CDR3nt: TGTGCCATCAGTGAGGGGATACAGGGGGCCGGGGGTAACTATGGCTACACCTTC
v_gene: TRBV13; j_gene: TRBJ1-5; len: 12; abundance: many; d_gene: -; CDR3aa: CASSTANQPQHF; CDR3nt: TGTGCCAGCAGCACAGCTAATCAGCCCCAGCATTTT
v_gene: TRBV29-1; j_gene: TRBJ1-1; len: 13; abundance: -; d_gene: TRBD1; CDR3aa: CSPSRDRDTEAFF; CDR3nt: TGCAGCCCCTCCAGGGACAGGGACACTGAAGCTTTCTTT
v_gene: TRBV29-1; j_gene: TRBJ2-5; len: 14; abundance: few; d_gene: TRBD2; CDR3aa: CSVEGSSGKETQYF; CDR3nt: TGCAGCGTTGAAGGGTCTAGCGGGAAAGAGACCCAGTACTTC
v_gene: TRBV7-8; j_gene: TRBJ2-1; len: 14; abundance: -; d_gene: TRBD2; CDR3aa: CASSKGTSANEQFF; CDR3nt: TGTGCCAGCAGTAAGGGGACTAGCGCCAATGAGCAGTTCTTC
v_gene: TRBV11-2; j_gene: TRBJ2-7; len: 18; abundance: -; d_gene: -; CDR3aa: CASSFRAGGSGSSYEQYF; CDR3nt: TGTGCCAGCAGCTTTAGAGCTGGAGGTAGCGGTAGCTCCTACGAGCAGTACTTC
v_gene: TRBV4-2; j_gene: TRBJ2-7; len: 15; abundance: few; d_gene: -; CDR3aa: CASSQDLGDTYEQYF; CDR3nt: TGTGCCAGCAGCCAAGATCTTGGGGACACCTACGAGCAGTACTTC
v_gene: TRBV19; j_gene: TRBJ1-6; len: 16; abundance: -; d_gene: TRBD1; CDR3aa: CASRVSRDRVISPLHF; CDR3nt: TGTGCCAGTAGGGTCAGCCGGGACAGGGTTATCTCACCCCTCCACTTT
v_gene: TRBV11-3; j_gene: TRBJ2-3; len: 16; abundance: -; d_gene: TRBD1; CDR3aa: CASSSRQGATSDTQYF; CDR3nt: TGTGCCAGCAGCTCCCGACAGGGGGCGACCTCAGATACGCAGTATTTT
v_gene: TRBV5-1; j_gene: TRBJ2-2; len: 15; abundance: few; d_gene: -; CDR3aa: CASSPDTPNTGELFF; CDR3nt: TGCGCCAGCAGCCCGGACACACCGAACACCGGGGAGCTGTTTTTT
v_gene: TRBV11-2; j_gene: TRBJ2-1; len: 17; abundance: -; d_gene: -; CDR3aa: CASSLVARGSSYNEQFF; CDR3nt: TGTGCCAGCAGCTTAGTGGCTAGAGGGAGCTCCTACAATGAGCAGTTCTTC
v_gene: TRBV19; j_gene: TRBJ2-3; len: 14; abundance: -; d_gene: TRBD2; CDR3aa: CASMTSVSTDTQYF; CDR3nt: TGTGCCAGTATGACTAGCGTTAGCACAGATACGCAGTATTTT
v_gene: TRBV14; j_gene: TRBJ1-2; len: 12; abundance: -; d_gene: -; CDR3aa: CASSQNSYGYTF; CDR3nt: TGTGCCAGCAGCCAAAACTCCTATGGCTACACCTTC